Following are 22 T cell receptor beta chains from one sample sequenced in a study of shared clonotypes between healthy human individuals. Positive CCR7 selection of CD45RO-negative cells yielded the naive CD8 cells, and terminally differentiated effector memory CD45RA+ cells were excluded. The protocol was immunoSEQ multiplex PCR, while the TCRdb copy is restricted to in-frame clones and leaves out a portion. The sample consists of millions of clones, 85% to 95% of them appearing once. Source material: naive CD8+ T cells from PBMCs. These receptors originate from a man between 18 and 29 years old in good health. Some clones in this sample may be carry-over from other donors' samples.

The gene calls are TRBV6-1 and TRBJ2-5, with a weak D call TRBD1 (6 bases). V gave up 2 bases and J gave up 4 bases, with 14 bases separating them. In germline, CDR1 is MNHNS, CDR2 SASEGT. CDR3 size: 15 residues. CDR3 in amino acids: CASSESLGAGETQYF. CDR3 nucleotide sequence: TGTGCCAGCAGTGAAAGTCTGGGGGCGGGAGAGACCCAGTACTTC.

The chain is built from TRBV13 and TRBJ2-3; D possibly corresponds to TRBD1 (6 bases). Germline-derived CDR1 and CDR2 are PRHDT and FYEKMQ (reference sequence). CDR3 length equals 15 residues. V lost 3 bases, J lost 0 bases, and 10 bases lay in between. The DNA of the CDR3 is TGTGCCAGCAGCTTCAGAGGGGGTAGCACAGATACGCAGTATTTT. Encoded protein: CASSFRGGSTDTQYF.

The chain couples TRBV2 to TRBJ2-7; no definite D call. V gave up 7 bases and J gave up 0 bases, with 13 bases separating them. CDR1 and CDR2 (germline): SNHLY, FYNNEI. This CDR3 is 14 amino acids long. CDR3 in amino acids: CASTVSVSSYEQYF. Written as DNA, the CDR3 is TGTGCCAGCACTGTCAGTGTGAGCTCCTACGAGCAGTACTTC.

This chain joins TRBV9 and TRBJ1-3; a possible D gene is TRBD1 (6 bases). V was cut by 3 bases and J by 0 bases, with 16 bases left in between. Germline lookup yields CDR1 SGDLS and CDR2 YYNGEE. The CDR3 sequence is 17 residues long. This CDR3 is CASSGTGLQSSGNTIYF. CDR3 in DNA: TGTGCCAGCAGCGGAACAGGGTTGCAGAGCTCTGGAAACACCATATATTTT.

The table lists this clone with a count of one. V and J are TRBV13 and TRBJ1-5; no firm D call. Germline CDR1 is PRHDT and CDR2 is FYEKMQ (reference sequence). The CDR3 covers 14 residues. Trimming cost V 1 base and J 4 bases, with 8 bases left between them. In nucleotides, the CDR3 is TGTGCCAGCAGCTTAGAGGGCCCGAATCAGCCCCAGCATTTT. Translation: CASSLEGPNQPQHF.

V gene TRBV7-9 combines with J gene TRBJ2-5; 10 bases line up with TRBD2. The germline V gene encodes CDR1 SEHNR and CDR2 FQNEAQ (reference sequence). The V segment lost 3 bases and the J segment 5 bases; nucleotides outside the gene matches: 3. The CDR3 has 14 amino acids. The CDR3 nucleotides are TGTGCCAGCAGCTTGACTAGCGGGTGGGAGACCCAGTACTTC. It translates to CASSLTSGWETQYF.

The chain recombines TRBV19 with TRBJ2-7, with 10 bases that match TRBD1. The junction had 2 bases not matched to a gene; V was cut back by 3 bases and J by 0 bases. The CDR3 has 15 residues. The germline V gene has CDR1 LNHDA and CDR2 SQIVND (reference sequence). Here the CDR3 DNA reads TGTGCCAGTAGTATGGGACAGGGGTTCTCCTACGAGCAGTACTTC. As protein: CASSMGQGFSYEQYF.

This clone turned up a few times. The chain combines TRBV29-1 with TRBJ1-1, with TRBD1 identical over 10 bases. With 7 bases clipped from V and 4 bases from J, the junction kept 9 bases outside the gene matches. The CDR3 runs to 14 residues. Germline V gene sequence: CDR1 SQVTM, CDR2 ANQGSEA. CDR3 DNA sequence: TGCAGCGCCGGACGACAGGGGGCCCGCACTGAAGCTTTCTTT. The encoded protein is CSAGRQGARTEAFF. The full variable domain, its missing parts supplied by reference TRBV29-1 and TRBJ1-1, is SAVISQKPSRDICQRGTSLTIQCQVDSQVTMMFWYRQQPGQSLTLIATANQGSEATYESGFVIDKFPISRPNLTFSTLTVSNMSPEDSSIYLCSAGRQGARTEAFFGQGTRLTVV.

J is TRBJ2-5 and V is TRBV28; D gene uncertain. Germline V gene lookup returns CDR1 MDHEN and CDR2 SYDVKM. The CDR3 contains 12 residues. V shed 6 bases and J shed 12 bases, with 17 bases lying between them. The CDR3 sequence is CASSSHPELEYF. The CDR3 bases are TGTGCCAGCAGCTCCCATCCCGAACTTGAGTACTTC.

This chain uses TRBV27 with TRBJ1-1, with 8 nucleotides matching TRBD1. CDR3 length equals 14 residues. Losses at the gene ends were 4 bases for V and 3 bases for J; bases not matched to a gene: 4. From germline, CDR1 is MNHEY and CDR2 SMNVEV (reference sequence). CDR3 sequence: CASSSGQGYTEAFF. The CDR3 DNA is TGTGCCAGCAGTTCTGGACAGGGTTACACTGAAGCTTTCTTT.

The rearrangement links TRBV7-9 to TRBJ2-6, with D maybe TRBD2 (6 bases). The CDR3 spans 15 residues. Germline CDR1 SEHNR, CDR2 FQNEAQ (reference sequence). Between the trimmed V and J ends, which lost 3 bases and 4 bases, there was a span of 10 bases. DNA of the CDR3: TGTGCCAGCAGCTTGTGGGAGGCGGGGGCCAACGTCCTGACTTTC. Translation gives CASSLWEAGANVLTF.

CDR3 DNA sequence: TGCGCCAGCAGCACCTCCTACGAGCAGTACTTC. Encoded protein: CASSTSYEQYF. The chain carries TRBV5-1 and TRBJ2-7; D gene ambiguous. Trimming took 4 bases from V and 0 from J, leaving 2 bases between them. Germline V gene lookup returns CDR1 SGHRS and CDR2 YFSETQ. The CDR3 runs 11 residues.

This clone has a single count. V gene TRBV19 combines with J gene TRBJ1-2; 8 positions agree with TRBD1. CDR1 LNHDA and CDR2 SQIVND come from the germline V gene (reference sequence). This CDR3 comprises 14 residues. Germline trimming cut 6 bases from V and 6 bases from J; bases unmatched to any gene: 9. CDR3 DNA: TGTGCCAGTAGCGCCCGGACAGGGAAGGATGGCTACACCTTC. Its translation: CASSARTGKDGYTF.

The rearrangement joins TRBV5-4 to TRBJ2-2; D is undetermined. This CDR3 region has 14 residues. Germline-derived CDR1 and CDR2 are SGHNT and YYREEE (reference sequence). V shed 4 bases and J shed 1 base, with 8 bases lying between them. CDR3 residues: CASSPAENTGELFF. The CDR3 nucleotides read TGTGCCAGCAGCCCCGCGGAGAACACCGGGGAGCTGTTTTTT.

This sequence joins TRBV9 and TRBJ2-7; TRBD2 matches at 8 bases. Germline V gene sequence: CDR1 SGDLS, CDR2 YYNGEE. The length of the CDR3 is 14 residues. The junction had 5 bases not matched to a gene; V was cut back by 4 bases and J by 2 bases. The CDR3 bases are TGTGCCAGCAGCACAACTAGCGGTGCCTACGAGCAGTACTTC. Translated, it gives CASSTTSGAYEQYF.

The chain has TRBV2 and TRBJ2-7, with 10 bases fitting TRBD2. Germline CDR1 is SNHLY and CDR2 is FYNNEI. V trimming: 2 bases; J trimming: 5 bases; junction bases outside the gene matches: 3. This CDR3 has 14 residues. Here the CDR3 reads CASSELAGAHEQYF. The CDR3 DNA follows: TGTGCCAGCAGTGAACTAGCGGGAGCCCACGAGCAGTACTTC.

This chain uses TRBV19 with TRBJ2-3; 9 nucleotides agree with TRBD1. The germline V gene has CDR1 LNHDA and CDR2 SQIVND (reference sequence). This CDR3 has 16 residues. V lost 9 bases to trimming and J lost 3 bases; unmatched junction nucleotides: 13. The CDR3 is CASRPWTGETTDTQYF. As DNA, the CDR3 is TGTGCCAGCAGACCCTGGACAGGGGAAACAACAGATACGCAGTATTTT. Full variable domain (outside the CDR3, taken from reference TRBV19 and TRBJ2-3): DGGITQSPKYLFRKEGQNVTLSCEQNLNHDAMYWYRQDPGQGLRLIYYSQIVNDFQKGDIAEGYSVSREKKESFPLTVTSAQKNPTAFYLCASRPWTGETTDTQYFGPGTRLTVL.

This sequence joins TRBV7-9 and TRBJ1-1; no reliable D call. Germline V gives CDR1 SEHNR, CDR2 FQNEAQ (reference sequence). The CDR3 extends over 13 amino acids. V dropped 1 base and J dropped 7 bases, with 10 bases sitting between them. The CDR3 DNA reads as TGTGCCAGCAGCTTAGGGGAATTGGATGAAGCTTTCTTT. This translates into CASSLGELDEAFF. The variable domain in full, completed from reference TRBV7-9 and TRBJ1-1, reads DTGVSQNPRHKITKRGQNVTFRCDPISEHNRLYWYRQTLGQGPEFLTYFQNEAQLEKSRLLSDRFSAERPKGSFSTLEIQRTEQGDSAMYLCASSLGELDEAFFGQGTRLTVV.

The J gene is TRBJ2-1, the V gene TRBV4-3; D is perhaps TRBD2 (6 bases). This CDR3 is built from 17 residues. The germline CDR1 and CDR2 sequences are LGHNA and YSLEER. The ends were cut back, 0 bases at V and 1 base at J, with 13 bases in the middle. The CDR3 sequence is CASSQDQRVRSYNEQFF. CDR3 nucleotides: TGCGCCAGCAGCCAAGACCAGCGGGTTAGGTCCTACAATGAGCAGTTCTTC.

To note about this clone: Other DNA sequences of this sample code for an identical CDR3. In DNA, the CDR3 is TGTGCCAGCAGCCGAGGCTCTGGGGCCAACGTCCTGACTTTC. Translation: CASSRGSGANVLTF. The V and J genes are TRBV27 and TRBJ2-6; D is undetermined. Trimming stripped 6 bases from V and 0 bases from J, with 6 bases between. The CDR3 is 14 amino acids. The germline gives CDR1 MNHEY, CDR2 SMNVEV (reference sequence).

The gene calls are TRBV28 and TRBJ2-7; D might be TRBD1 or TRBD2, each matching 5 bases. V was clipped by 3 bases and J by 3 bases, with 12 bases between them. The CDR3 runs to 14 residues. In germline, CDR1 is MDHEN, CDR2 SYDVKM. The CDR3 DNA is TGTGCCAGCAGTTTTGGGACGGAAGTCTACGAGCAGTACTTC. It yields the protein CASSFGTEVYEQYF.

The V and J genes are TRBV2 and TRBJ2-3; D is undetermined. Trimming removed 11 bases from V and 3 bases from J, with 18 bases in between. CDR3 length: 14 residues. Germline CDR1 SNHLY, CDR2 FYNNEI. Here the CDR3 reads CAPKELAKTDTQYF. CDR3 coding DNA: TGTGCCCCCAAGGAGTTGGCCAAGACAGATACGCAGTATTTT.